The source of this TCR beta chain is a study of blood T cell repertoires in COVID-19. Study overall: The analysed material was cDNA or gDNA that came from T cells, B-cell-depleted T cells, or PBMCs.

CDR3 length equals 16 residues. Trimming removed 4 bases from V and 0 bases from J, with 10 bases in between. Germline V CDR1 and CDR2: MNHEY, SMNVEV (reference sequence). The protocol was immunoSEQ multiplex PCR, while the TCRdb copy is restricted to in-frame clones and leaves out a portion. In the table there are under 300,000 clones, around 86% of which are singletons. The receptor's source is a man aged 80 or over with acute or convalescent COVID-19. V is TRBV27 and J is TRBJ1-6; no reliable D call. Sequenced: peripheral blood. The CDR3 nucleotides are TGTGCCAGCAGTTCCCTCGGGAGCTCCTATAATTCACCCCTCCACTTT. Protein sequence: CASSSLGSSYNSPLHF.